This TCR beta chain appears in the sequencing data of a study of blood T cells in healthy people across ages. This CDR3 spans 12 amino acids. The V gene lost 8 bases and the J gene lost 7 bases, with 13 bases spanning the gap. Germline V gene sequence: CDR1 ENHRY, CDR2 SYGVKD. For this clonotype: This could be a read error, since a much larger clone is one nucleotide away.

Through a sample-barcoded 5' primer and a J-beta primer mix, a second PCR was run for roughly 6 to 12 cycles. Every cDNA molecule carried a tag from a template-switch adaptor bearing 12 random nucleotides. There were at least 2.5 million CDR3-containing paired-end reads obtained from each sample. Each CDR3 protein is one row after TCRdb ran MiXCR on the 5' RACE reads. The table has 650,000 to 1,000,000 distinct CDR3 sequences, about 36% seen once. Material for sequencing was blood. This clonotype was obtained from a young man in good health. This chain connects TRBV10-3 to TRBJ2-3, with D possibly TRBD2 on 5 matching bases. CDR3 coding DNA: TGTGCCATCGGTGGCACGGGAAATACGCAGTATTTT. Translating it yields CAIGGTGNTQYF.